Many counts were recorded for the clone carrying this T cell receptor (beta chain). The antigen is not known. The sample belongs to a study of prognosis after radiotherapy for stage I lung cancer. In the study overall: Across the cohort, concurrent therapy accompanying stereotactic body radiotherapy was administered to no patient. Radiotherapy was followed by distant metastases in a handful of patients, which appeared at a median of roughly seven months; about 14 patients showed no significant progression.

Broader study findings: A fall in unique TCR clone counts followed stereotactic body radiation therapy, with medians of around 10,000 versus 6,900.

Genomic DNA yielded TCR beta CDR3, amplified by two-round multiplex PCR. Amplification in first-round PCR relied on primers specific to each TRBV and TRBJ gene. TCRdb re-called the multiplex PCR reads with MiXCR, one entry per CDR3 protein. In the table there are fewer than 20,000 distinct CDR3 sequences, about 18% of which are singletons. The CDR3 length is 15 residues. From germline, CDR1 is SNHLY and CDR2 FYNNEI. J lost 7 bases, V lost 3 bases, and 10 bases had no gene match. Sample: PBMCs, taken before or after stereotactic body radiation therapy (not recorded which). The rearrangement uses TRBV2 and TRBJ1-1; 8 nucleotides agree with TRBD1. The clonotype comes from a donor older than 45 with non-small cell lung cancer. CDR3 region: CASSDNGQGIGEAFF. CDR3 bases: TGTGCCAGCAGTGATAACGGACAGGGTATTGGTGAAGCTTTCTTT.